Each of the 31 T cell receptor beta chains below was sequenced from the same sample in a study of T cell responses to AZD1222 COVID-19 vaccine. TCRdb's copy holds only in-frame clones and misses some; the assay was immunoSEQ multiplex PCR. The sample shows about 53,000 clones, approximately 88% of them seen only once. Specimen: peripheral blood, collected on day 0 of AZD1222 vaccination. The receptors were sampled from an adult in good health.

In DNA form, the CDR3 reads TGTGCCATCAGTGAGTCGACAACCACTGAAGCTTTCTTT. Protein sequence: CAISESTTTEAFF. The chain carries TRBV10-3 and TRBJ1-1; no firm D call. The CDR3 is made up of 13 amino acids. Trimming took 0 bases from V and 4 from J, leaving 6 bases between them. Per germline, CDR1 ENHRY and CDR2 SYGVKD.

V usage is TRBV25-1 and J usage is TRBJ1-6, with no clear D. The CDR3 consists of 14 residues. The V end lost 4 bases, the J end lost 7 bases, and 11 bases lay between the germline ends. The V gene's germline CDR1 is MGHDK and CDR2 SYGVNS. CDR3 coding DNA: TGTGCCAGCAGTGGGCGAGGCGGCAATTCACCCCTCCACTTT. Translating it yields CASSGRGGNSPLHF.

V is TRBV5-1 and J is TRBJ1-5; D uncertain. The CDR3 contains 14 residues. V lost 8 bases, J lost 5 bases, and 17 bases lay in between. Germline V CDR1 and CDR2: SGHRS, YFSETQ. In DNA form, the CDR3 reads TGCGCCAGGTCTAGATCCTGGCGGGATCAGCCCCAGCATTTT. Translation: CARSRSWRDQPQHF. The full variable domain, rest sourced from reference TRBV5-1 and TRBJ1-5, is KAGVTQTPRYLIKTRGQQVTLSCSPISGHRSVSWYQQTPGQGLQFLFEYFSETQRNKGNFPGRFSGRQFSNSRSEMNVSTLELGDSALYLCARSRSWRDQPQHFGDGTRLSIL.

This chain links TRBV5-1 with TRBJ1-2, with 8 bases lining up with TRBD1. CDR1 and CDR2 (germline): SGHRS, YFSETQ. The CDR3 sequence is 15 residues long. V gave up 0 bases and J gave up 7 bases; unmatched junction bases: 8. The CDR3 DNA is TGCGCCAGCAGCTTGGCCACAGGGGGAGGAGGTGGCTACACCTTC. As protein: CASSLATGGGGGYTF.

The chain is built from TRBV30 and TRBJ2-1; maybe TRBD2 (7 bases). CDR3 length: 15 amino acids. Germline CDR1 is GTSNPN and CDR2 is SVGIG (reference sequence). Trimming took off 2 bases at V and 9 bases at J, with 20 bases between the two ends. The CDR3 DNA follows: TGTGCCTGGAGTCCGGGGGCGGGAGAGGTCGGTGAGCAGTTCTTC. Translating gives CAWSPGAGEVGEQFF.

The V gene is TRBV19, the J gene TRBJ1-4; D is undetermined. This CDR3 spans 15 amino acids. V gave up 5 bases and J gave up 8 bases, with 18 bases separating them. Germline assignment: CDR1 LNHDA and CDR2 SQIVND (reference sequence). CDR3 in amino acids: CASSPSTLSREKLFF. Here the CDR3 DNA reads TGTGCCAGTAGTCCTTCTACCCTCTCCCGAGAAAAACTGTTTTTT.

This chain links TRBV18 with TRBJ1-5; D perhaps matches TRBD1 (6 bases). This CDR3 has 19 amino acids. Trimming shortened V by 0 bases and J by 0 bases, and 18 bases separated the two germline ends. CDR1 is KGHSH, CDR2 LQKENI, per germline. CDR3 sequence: CASSPPPRRDTNSNQPQHF. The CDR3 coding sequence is TGTGCCAGCTCACCACCCCCCCGGAGGGACACCAATAGCAATCAGCCCCAGCATTTT.

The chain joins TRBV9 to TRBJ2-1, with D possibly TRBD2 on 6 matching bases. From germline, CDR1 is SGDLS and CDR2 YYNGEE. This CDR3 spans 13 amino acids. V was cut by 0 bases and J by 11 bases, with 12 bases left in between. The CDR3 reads CASSVEAGNQQFF. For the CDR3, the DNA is TGTGCCAGCAGCGTAGAAGCGGGTAATCAGCAGTTCTTC.

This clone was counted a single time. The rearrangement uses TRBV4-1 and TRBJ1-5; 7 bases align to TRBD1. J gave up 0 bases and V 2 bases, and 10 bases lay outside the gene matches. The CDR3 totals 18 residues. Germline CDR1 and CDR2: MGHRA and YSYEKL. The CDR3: CASSQSPGQMYSNQPQHF. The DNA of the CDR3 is TGCGCCAGCAGCCAATCCCCGGGACAGATGTATAGCAATCAGCCCCAGCATTTT.

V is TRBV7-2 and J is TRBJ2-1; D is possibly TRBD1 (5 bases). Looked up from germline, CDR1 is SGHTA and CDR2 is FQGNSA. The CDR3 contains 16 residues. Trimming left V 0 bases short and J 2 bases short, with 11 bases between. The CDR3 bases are TGTGCCAGCAGCTTAGCGGACACCGGTGCCTACAATGAGCAGTTCTTC. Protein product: CASSLADTGAYNEQFF.

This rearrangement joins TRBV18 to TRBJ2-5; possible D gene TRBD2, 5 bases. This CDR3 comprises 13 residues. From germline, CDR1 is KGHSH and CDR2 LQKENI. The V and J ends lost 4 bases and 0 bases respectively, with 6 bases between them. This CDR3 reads CASSHGDQETQYF. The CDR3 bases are TGTGCCAGCTCACACGGGGACCAAGAGACCCAGTACTTC.

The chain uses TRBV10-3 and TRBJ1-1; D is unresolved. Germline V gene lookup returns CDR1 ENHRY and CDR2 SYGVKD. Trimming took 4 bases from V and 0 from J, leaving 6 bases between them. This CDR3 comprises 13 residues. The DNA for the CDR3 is TGTGCCATCAGTGGGTCGATGAACACTGAAGCTTTCTTT. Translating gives CAISGSMNTEAFF.

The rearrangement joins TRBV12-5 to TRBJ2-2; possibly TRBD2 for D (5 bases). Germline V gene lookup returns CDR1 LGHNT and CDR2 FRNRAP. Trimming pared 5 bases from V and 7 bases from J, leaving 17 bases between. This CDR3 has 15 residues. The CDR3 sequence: CASGPLRAEDGELFF. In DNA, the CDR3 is TGTGCTAGTGGTCCTCTGAGGGCCGAGGACGGGGAGCTGTTTTTT.

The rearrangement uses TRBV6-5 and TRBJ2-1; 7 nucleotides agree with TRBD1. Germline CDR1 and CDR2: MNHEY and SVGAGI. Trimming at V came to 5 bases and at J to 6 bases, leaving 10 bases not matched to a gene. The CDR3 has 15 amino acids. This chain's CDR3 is CASSTRDRSGNEQFF. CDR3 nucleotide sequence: TGTGCCAGCAGTACCCGGGACAGATCGGGCAATGAGCAGTTCTTC.

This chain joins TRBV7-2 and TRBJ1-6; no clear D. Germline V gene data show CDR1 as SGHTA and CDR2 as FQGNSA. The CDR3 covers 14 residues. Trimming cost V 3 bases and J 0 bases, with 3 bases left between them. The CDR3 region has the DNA TGTGCCAGCAGCTTGAGCTCCTATAATTCACCCCTCCACTTT. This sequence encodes CASSLSSYNSPLHF. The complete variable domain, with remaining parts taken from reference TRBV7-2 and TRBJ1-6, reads GAGVSQSPSNKVTEKGKDVELRCDPISGHTALYWYRQSLGQGLEFLIYFQGNSAPDKSGLPSDRFSAERTGGSVSTLTIQRTQQEDSAVYLCASSLSSYNSPLHFGNGTRLTVT.

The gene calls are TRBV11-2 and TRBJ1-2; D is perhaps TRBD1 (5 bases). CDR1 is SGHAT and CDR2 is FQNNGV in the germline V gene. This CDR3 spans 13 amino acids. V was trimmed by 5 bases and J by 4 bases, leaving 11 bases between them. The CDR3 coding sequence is TGTGCCAGCAGCCCGATGGGGGGCTATGGCTACACCTTC. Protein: CASSPMGGYGYTF.

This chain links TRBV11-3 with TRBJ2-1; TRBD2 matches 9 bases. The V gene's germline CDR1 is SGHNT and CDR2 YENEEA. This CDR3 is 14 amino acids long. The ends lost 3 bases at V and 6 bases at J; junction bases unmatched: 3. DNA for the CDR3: TGTGCCAGCAGCTTTAGCGGGAGAGGCAATGAGCAGTTCTTC. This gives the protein CASSFSGRGNEQFF.

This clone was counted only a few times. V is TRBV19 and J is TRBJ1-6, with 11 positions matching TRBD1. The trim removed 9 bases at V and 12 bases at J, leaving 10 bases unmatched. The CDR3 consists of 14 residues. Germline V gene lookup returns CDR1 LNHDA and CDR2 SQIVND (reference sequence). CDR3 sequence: CASTKDRGQEPLHF. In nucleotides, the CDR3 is TGTGCCAGCACAAAGGACAGGGGGCAGGAACCCCTCCACTTT.

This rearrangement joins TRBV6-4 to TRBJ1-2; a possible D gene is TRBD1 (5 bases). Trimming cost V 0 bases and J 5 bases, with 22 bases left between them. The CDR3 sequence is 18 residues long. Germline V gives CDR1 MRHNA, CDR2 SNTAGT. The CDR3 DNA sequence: TGTGCCAGCAGTGACTCGATAGGGGCCCTGTCTGCAACTTATGGCTACACCTTC. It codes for CASSDSIGALSATYGYTF.

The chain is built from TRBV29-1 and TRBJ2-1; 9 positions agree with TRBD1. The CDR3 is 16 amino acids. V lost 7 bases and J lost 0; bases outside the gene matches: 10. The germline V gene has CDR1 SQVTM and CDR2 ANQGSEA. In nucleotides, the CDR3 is TGCAGCGCGGGACAGGGACATCCGGGCTCCTACAATGAGCAGTTCTTC. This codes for CSAGQGHPGSYNEQFF.

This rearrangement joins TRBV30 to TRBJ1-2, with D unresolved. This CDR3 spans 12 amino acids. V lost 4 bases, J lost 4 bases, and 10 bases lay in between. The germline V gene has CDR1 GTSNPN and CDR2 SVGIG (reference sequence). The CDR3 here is CAWTAGPYGYTF. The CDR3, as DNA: TGTGCCTGGACGGCCGGCCCCTATGGCTACACCTTC.

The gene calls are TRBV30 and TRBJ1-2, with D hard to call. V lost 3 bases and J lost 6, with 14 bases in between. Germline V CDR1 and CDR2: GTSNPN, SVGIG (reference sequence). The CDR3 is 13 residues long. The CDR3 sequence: CAWSRPWEDGYTF. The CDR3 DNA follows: TGTGCCTGGAGCCGCCCCTGGGAGGATGGCTACACCTTC.

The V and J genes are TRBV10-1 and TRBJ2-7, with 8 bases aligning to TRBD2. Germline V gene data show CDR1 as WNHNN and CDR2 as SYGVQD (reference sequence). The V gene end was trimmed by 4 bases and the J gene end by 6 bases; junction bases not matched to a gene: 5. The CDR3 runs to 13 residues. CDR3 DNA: TGCGCCAGCAGTGGCGGGGGGTCTGCCGAGCAGTACTTC. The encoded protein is CASSGGGSAEQYF.

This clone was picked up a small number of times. CDR3: CASSRPGGDGYTF. The CDR3, as DNA: TGTGCCAGCTCACGACCAGGGGGAGATGGCTACACCTTC. The chain employs TRBV18 and TRBJ1-2; 7 bases line up with TRBD1. This CDR3 has 13 residues. Germline V gene data show CDR1 as KGHSH and CDR2 as LQKENI. Germline trimming cut 4 bases from V and 6 bases from J; bases unmatched to any gene: 5. Combining the CDR3 with reference TRBV18 and TRBJ1-2 gives the whole variable domain NAGVMQNPRHLVRRRGQEARLRCSPMKGHSHVYWYRQLPEEGLKFMVYLQKENIIDESGMPKERFSAEFPKEGPSILRIQQVVRGDSAAYFCASSRPGGDGYTFGSGTRLTVV.

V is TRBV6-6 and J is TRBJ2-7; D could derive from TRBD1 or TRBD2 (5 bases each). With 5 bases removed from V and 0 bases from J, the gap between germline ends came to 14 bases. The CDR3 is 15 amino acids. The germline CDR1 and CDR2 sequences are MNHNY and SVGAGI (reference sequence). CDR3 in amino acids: CASSLIRDGSYEQYF. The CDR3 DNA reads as TGTGCCAGCAGTCTCATTCGGGACGGCTCCTACGAGCAGTACTTC.

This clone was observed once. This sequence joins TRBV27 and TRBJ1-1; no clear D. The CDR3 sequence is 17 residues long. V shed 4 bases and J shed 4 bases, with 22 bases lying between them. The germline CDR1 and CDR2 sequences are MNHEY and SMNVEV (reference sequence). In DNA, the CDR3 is TGTGCCAGCAGTTCCTCCTGGGTCCCCTTGCTAGGCACTGAAGCTTTCTTT. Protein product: CASSSSWVPLLGTEAFF.

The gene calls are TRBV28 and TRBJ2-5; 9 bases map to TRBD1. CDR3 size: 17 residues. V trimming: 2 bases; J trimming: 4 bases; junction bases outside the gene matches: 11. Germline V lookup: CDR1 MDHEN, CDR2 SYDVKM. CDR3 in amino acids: CASSLPGQGSLGETQYF. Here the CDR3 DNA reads TGTGCCAGCAGTTTACCCGGACAGGGGAGTTTGGGAGAGACCCAGTACTTC.

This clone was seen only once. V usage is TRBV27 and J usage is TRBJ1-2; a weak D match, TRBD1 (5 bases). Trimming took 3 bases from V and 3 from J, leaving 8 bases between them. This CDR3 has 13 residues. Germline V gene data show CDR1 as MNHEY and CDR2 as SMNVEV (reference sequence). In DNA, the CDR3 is TGTGCCAGCAGTTTCGGGGGTGACTATGGCTACACCTTC. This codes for CASSFGGDYGYTF.

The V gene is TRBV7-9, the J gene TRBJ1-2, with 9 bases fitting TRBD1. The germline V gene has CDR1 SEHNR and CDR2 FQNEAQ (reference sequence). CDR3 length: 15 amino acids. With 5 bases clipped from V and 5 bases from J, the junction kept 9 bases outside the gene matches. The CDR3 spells CASSPRTGVNYGYTF. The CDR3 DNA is TGTGCCAGCAGCCCACGGACAGGGGTAAATTATGGCTACACCTTC. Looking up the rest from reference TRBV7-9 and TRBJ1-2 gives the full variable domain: DTGVSQNPRHKITKRGQNVTFRCDPISEHNRLYWYRQTLGQGPEFLTYFQNEAQLEKSRLLSDRFSAERPKGSFSTLEIQRTEQGDSAMYLCASSPRTGVNYGYTFGSGTRLTVV.

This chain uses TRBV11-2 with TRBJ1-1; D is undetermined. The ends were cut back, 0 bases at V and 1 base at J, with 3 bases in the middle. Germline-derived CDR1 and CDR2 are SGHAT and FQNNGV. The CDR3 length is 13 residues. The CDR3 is CASSLDRNTEAFF. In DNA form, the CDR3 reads TGTGCCAGCAGCTTAGATAGGAACACTGAAGCTTTCTTT.

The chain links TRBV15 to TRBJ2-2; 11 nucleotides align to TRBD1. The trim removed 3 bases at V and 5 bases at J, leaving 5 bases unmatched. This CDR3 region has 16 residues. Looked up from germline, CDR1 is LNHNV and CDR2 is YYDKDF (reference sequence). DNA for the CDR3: TGTGCCACCAGCAGGGGGACAGGGGGGGCAACCGGGGAGCTGTTTTTT. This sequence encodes CATSRGTGGATGELFF. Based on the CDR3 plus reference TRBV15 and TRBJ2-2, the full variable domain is DAMVIQNPRYQVTQFGKPVTLSCSQTLNHNVMYWYQQKSSQAPKLLFHYYDKDFNNEADTPDNFQSRRPNTSFCFLDIRSPGLGDTAMYLCATSRGTGGATGELFFGEGSRLTVL.